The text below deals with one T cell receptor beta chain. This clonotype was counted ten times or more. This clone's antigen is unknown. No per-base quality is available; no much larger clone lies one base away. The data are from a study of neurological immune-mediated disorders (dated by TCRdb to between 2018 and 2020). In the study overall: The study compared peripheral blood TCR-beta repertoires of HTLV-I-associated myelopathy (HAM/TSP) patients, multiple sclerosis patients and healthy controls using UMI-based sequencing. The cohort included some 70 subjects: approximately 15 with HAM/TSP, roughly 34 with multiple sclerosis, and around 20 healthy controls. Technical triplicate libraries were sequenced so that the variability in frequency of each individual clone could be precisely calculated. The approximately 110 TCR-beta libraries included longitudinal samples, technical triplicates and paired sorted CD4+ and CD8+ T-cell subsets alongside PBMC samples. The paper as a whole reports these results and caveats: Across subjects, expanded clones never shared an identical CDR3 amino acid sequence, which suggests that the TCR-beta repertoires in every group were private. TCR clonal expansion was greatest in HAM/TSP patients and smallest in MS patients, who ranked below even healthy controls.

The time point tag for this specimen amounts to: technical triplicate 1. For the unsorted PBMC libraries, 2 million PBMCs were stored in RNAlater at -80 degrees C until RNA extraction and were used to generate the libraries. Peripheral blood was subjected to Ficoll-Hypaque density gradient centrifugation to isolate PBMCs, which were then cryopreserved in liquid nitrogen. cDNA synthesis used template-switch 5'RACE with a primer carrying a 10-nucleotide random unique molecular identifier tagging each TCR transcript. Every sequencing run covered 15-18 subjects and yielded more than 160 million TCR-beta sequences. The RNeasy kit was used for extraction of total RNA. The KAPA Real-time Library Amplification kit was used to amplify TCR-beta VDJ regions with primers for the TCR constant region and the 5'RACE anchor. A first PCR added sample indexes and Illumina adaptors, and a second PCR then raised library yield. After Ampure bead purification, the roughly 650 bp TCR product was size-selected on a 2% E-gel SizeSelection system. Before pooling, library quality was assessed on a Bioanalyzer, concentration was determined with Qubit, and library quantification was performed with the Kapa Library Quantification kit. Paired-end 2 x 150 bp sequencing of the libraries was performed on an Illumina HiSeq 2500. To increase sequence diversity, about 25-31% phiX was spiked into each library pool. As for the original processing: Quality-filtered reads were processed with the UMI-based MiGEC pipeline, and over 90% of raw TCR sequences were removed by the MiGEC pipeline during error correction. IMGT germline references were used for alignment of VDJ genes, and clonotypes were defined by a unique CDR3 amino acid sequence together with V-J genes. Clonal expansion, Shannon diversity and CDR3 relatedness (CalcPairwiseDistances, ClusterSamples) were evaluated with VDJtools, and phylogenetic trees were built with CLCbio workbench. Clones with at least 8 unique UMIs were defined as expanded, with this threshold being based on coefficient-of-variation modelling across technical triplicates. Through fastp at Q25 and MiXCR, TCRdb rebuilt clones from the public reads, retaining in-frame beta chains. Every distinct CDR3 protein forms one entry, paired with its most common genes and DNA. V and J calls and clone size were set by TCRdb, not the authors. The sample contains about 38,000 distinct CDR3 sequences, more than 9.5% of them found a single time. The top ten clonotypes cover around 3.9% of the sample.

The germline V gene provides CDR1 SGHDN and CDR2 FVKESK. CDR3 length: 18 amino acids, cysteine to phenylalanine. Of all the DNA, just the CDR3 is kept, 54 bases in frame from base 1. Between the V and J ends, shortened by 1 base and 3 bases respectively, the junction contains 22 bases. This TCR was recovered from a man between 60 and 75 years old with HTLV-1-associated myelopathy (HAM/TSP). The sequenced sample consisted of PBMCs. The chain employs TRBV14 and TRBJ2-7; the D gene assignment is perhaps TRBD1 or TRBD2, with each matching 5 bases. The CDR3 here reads CASSQGDGRPSTSYEQYF. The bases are TGTGCCAGCAGCCAAGGGGACGGTAGGCCCTCTACTAGCTACGAGCAGTACTTC.